This T cell receptor (beta chain) was sequenced during a study of T-cell memory formation after mild COVID-19 (dated by TCRdb to the early 2020s). Notes on the research overall: TCR sequence clusters from the two donors were largely donor specific. The cohort comprised two young, previously healthy adult volunteers, one female and one male. Longitudinal TCRalpha and TCRbeta repertoire sequencing tracked T-cell clones expanding and contracting after mild COVID-19 in a couple of donors. General study outcomes and caveats: Contracting CD4+ clones turned up mainly in the CM and EM memory subsets, whereas EMRA was where CD8+ clones were enriched. The detection of some responding clones in pre-infection memory suggests that pre-existing cross-reactive memory T cells joined the SARS-CoV-2 response. The study included only a couple of mild cases, and larger cohorts that include severe cases with pre-infection samples were judged to be necessary. Balanced CD4/CD8 phenotypes were observed for clones contracting from day 15 to 85, whereas a bias towards CD4+ was observed for a second wave of clones expanding from day 15 to 37. SARS-CoV-2 specificity of the second-wave clones peaking on day 37 was not confirmed.

The listed sequencing device is Illumina NovaSeq 6000. TCRalpha and TCRbeta cDNA libraries were built by 5'RACE with constant-segment primers, adding sample barcodes and unique molecular identifiers. RNA was extracted from every sample with Trizol reagent. Libraries were amplified in two PCR steps, with a second sample barcode and Illumina TruSeq adapters added in the second step. The libraries were sequenced on an Illumina NovaSeq using 2 x 150 bp paired-end reads. On the authors' methods: With migec v1.2.7, reads were demultiplexed and then collapsed into UMI-guided consensus sequences. Using mixcr v2.1.11, UMI consensuses were aligned to TRA and TRB V and J templates and then assembled into clonotypes. A clonotype was counted as expanded or contracted only if both edgeR and NoisET called the change significant, with noise models trained on biological replicates. edgeR calls used a false discovery rate-adjusted p below 0.01 and a log2 fold-change threshold of 1. As an exploratory analysis of dynamics, PCA with hierarchical clustering was applied to max-normalized trajectories of the 1000 most abundant clonotypes. Separately sequenced CD4+ and CD8+ repertoires were used to assign the CD4 or CD8 phenotype of responding clones. The public reads were reanalyzed by TCRdb: fastp trimming at Q25, MiXCR alignment, in-frame beta chains only. Each record represents a unique CDR3 protein, reported with the most common genes and DNA among its rows. The V and J calls come from TCRdb's annotation, not from the publication. The sample table shows 350,000 to 500,000 distinct CDR3 sequences, and over 15% are seen once. The leading ten clones occupy about 22% of the sample.

A distance of 5 bases separates the germline ends of V and J, which lose 5 bases and 1 base respectively. CDR1 and CDR2 (SGHTA, FQGNSA) derive from the germline V gene. Including the terminal cysteine and phenylalanine, the CDR3 comprises 12 residues. Just CDR3 DNA is preserved here, 36 bases in frame from base 1. Ficoll-Paque density gradient centrifugation was the method used to isolate PBMCs. This clonotype was detected many times. The specificity of this receptor is unknown. Base qualities were left out, and no much larger clone turns up one base away. This TCR was sampled from a man aged 18 to 29 who had mild COVID-19 (a few samples of this study predate the infection). The sample titles of this study are shuffled in the database, so cell type and time point are left out; the donor was told from shared clones. This receptor chain uses TRBV7-2 and TRBJ2-5; the D segment cannot be called with confidence. Material for sequencing was PBMCs or a T cell subset sorted from them (not recorded which). The sequenced DNA is TGTGCCAGCAGCCGCCCCCAAGAGACCCAGTACTTC. The resulting protein is CASSRPQETQYF.